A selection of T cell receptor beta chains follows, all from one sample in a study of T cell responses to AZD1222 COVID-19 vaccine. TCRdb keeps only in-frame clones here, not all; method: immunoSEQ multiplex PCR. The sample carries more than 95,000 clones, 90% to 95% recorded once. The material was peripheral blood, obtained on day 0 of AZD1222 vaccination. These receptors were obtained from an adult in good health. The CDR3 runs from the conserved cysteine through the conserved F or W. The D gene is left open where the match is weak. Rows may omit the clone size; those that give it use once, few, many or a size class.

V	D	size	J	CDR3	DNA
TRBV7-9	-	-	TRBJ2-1	CASSFSVSWDNEQFF	TGTGCCAGCAGCTTCTCGGTTAGCTGGGACAATGAGCAGTTCTTC
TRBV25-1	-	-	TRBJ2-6	CASSDPGRTSGANVLTF	TGTGCCAGCAGTGACCCGGGACGGACCTCTGGGGCCAACGTCCTGACTTTC
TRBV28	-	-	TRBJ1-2	CASTLRNSLNYGYTF	TGTGCCAGCACCCTAAGGAACAGCTTGAACTATGGCTACACCTTC
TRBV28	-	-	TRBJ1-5	CASSLHQGASQPQHF	TGTGCCAGCAGTTTACACCAGGGTGCGAGTCAGCCCCAGCATTTT
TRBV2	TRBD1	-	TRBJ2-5	CASSYRGRETQYF	TGTGCCAGCAGTTACAGGGGCCGTGAGACCCAGTACTTC
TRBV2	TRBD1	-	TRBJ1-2	CASSGYRGGGYTF	TGTGCCAGCAGTGGATACAGGGGAGGAGGCTACACCTTC
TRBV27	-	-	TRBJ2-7	CASGYEQYF	TGTGCCAGCGGCTACGAGCAGTACTTC
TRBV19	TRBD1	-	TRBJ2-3	CASSIQGATDTQYF	TGTGCCAGTAGTATTCAGGGGGCAACAGATACGCAGTATTTT
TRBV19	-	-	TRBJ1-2	CASSSPQGAYGYTF	TGTGCCAGTAGTTCTCCACAGGGTGCGTATGGCTACACCTTC
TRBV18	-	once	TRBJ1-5	CASSEDGIQPQHF	TGTGCCAGCTCAGAGGACGGGATTCAGCCCCAGCATTTT
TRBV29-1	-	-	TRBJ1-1	CSVERTAEAFF	TGCAGCGTTGAGAGGACGGCTGAAGCTTTCTTT
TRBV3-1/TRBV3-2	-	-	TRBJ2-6	CASSQGGGANVLTF	TGTGCCAGCAGCCAAGGGGGCGGGGCCAACGTCCTGACTTTC
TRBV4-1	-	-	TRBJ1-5	CASSRWYASNQPQHF	TGCGCCAGCAGCCGCTGGTACGCCAGCAATCAGCCCCAGCATTTT
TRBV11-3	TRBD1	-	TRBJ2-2	CASSLRGGQGNTGELFF	TGTGCCAGCAGCCTAAGGGGCGGACAGGGGAACACCGGGGAGCTGTTTTTT
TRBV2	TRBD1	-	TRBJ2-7	CASSETRTGRYEQYF	TGTGCCAGCAGTGAAACTCGGACAGGGAGATACGAGCAGTACTTC
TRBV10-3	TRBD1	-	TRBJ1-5	CAISEGQAIRNQPQHF	TGTGCCATCAGTGAGGGACAGGCGATTAGGAATCAGCCCCAGCATTTT
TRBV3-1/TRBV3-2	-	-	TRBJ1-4	CASSQPNEKLFF	TGTGCCAGCAGCCAACCAAATGAAAAACTGTTTTTT
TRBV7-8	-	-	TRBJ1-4	CASSLWNRGVNEKLFF	TGTGCCAGCAGTCTATGGAACCGAGGAGTTAATGAAAAACTGTTTTTT
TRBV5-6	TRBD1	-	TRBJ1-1	CASSRTGLAAFF	TGTGCCAGCAGCCGGACAGGGCTGGCGGCTTTCTTT
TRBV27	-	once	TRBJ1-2	CASRPGQTYGYTF	TGTGCCAGCAGGCCGGGGCAGACCTATGGCTACACCTTC
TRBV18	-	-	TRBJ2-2	CASSGTNTGELFF	TGTGCCAGCTCAGGGACAAACACCGGGGAGCTGTTTTTT
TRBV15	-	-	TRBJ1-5	CATSTDRSNQPQHF	TGTGCCACCAGCACTGACAGGAGCAATCAGCCCCAGCATTTT
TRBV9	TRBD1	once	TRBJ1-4	CASSGQGAMTNEKLFF	TGTGCCAGCAGCGGACAGGGGGCGATGACTAATGAAAAACTGTTTTTT
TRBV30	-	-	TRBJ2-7	CAWSVNGEQYF	TGTGCCTGGAGTGTAAACGGGGAGCAGTACTTC
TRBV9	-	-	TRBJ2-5	CASSRTGIAGTQYF	TGTGCCAGCAGCCGTACTGGGATTGCTGGGACCCAGTACTTC
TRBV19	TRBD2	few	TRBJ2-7	CASSIRGTSDYEQYF	TGTGCCAGTAGTATCCGTGGGACTAGCGACTACGAGCAGTACTTC
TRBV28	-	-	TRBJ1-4	CASNQNQGSGEKLFF	TGTGCCAGCAACCAAAACCAGGGGTCTGGTGAAAAACTGTTTTTT
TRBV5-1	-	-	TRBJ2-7	CASSLPTDSTYEQYF	TGCGCCAGCAGCCTACCGACAGATTCAACCTACGAGCAGTACTTC
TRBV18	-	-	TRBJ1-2	CASSPGGNTNYGYTF	TGTGCCAGCTCACCAGGGGGGAACACCAACTATGGCTACACCTTC
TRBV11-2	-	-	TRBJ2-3	CASTNRLSTDTQYF	TGTGCCAGCACCAACCGTTTGAGCACAGATACGCAGTATTTT
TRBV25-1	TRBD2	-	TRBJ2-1	CASTGLTSGSGYNEQFF	TGTGCCAGCACGGGGCTGACTAGCGGGAGTGGATACAATGAGCAGTTCTTC
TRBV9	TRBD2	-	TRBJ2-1	CASSLIAGGWNEQFF	TGTGCCAGCAGCCTCATAGCGGGAGGGTGGAATGAGCAGTTCTTC
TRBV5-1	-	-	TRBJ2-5	CASSLGSGETQYF	TGCGCCAGCAGCTTAGGCAGTGGGGAGACCCAGTACTTC
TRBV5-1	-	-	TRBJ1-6	CASSLGVIDSPLHF	TGCGCCAGCAGCTTGGGGGTCATAGATTCACCCCTCCACTTT
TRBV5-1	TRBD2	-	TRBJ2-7	CASSSVGGYEQYF	TGCGCCAGCAGCTCCGTGGGGGGGTACGAGCAGTACTTC
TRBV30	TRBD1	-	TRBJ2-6	CAFSPGQPYAGANVLTF	TGTGCCTTTTCTCCGGGACAGCCTTACGCTGGGGCCAACGTCCTGACTTTC
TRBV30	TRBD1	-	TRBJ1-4	CAWSLRTGGAGKLFF	TGTGCCTGGAGTCTAAGGACAGGAGGGGCTGGAAAACTGTTTTTT
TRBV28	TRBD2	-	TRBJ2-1	CASSYRWGSGSIEQFF	TGTGCCAGCAGCTACCGGTGGGGTAGCGGGTCTATTGAGCAGTTCTTC
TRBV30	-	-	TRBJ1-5	CAWSGGANQPQHF	TGTGCCTGGAGTGGAGGGGCCAATCAGCCCCAGCATTTT
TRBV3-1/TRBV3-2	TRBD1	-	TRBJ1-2	CASSPRDRGNYGYTF	TGTGCCAGCAGCCCCCGGGACAGGGGGAACTATGGCTACACCTTC
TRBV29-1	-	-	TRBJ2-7	CSVTGLSSSYEQYF	TGCAGCGTTACAGGCCTATCTAGCTCCTACGAGCAGTACTTC
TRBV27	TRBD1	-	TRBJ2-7	CASSKRTGSSSYEQYF	TGTGCCAGCAGTAAGAGGACAGGATCGAGCTCCTACGAGCAGTACTTC
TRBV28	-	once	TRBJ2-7	CASSRTYEQYF	TGTGCCAGCAGTAGGACCTACGAGCAGTACTTC
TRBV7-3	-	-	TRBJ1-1	CASSPMGNTEAFF	TGTGCCAGCAGCCCCATGGGGAACACTGAAGCTTTCTTT
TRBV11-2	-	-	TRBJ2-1	CASSLVSGSYNEQFF	TGTGCCAGCAGCTTAGTATCAGGGTCCTACAATGAGCAGTTCTTC
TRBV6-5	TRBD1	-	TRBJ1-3	CASSSSAGGNTIYF	TGTGCCAGCAGTTCCTCGGCAGGGGGGAACACCATATATTTT
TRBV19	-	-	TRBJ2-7	CASRHKRSSYEQYF	TGTGCCAGTAGACACAAGAGGAGCTCCTACGAGCAGTACTTC
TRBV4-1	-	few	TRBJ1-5	CASSQSGLLDNQPQHF	TGCGCCAGCAGCCAGTCCGGGCTACTAGACAATCAGCCCCAGCATTTT
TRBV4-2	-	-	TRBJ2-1	CASSQDMGEQFF	TGTGCCAGCAGCCAAGATATGGGTGAGCAGTTCTTC
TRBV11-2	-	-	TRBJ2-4	CASSLPGMNIQYF	TGTGCCAGCAGCTTACCTGGAATGAACATTCAGTACTTC